The TCR beta chain described here comes from a study of CD8 T cell repertoires and HIV-1 epitope variants. In the study overall: Each of Twenty-five Gag and Nef epitope peptides stimulated a separate culture. Enriched T cells were co-cultured with equal numbers of autologous T cell-negative antigen-presenting cells. Controls were a CMV, EBV and flu peptide pool, Ebola AY9 negative control, and no-peptide well.

Germline CDR1 LGHNA, CDR2 YSLEER. This CDR3 has 15 residues. V was clipped by 1 base and J by 2 bases, with 6 bases between them. In regard to this clone: Its target is not known.

Sequencing was performed with immunoSEQ multiplex PCR; in TCRdb, only in-frame clones are kept and a portion is missing. The table has under 5,500 clones, 67% seen once. The sequencing input was cultured CD8+ T cells derived from PBMCs. The J gene is TRBJ2-6, the V gene TRBV4-3, with D unresolved. The sequence was collected from a male donor with HIV. CDR3 sequence reads: CASSQGDAGANVLTF. The CDR3 DNA reads as TGCGCCAGCAGCCAAGGGGATGCTGGGGCCAACGTCCTGACTTTC.